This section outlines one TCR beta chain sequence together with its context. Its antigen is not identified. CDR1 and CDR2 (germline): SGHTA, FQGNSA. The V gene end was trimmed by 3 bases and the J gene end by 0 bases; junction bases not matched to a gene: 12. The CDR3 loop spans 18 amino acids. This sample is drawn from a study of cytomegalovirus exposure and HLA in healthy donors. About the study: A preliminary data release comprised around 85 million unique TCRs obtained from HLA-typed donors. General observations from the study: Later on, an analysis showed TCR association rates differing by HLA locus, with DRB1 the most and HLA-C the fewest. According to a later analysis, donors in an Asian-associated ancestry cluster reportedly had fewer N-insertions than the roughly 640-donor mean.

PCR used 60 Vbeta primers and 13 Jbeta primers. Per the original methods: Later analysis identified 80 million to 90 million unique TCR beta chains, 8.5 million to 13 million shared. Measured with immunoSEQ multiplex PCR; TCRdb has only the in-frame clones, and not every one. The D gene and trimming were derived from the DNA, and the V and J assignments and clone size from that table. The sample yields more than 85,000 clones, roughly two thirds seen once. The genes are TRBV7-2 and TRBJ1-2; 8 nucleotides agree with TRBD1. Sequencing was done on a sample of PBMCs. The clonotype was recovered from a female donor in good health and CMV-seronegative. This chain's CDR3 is CASSFQGARVLTNYGYTF. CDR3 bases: TGTGCCAGCAGCTTCCAGGGGGCCCGGGTTTTAACTAACTATGGCTACACCTTC.